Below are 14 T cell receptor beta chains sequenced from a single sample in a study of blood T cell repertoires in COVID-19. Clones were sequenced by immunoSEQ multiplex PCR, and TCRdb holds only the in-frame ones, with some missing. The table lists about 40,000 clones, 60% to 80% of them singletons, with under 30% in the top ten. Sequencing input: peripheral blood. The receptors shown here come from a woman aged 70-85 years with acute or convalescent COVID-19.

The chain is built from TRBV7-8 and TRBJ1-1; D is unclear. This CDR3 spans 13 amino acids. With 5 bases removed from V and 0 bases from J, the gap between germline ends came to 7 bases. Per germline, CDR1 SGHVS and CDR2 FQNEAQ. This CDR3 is CASSPSLNTEAFF. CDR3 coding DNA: TGTGCCAGCAGCCCCAGTCTGAACACTGAAGCTTTCTTT.

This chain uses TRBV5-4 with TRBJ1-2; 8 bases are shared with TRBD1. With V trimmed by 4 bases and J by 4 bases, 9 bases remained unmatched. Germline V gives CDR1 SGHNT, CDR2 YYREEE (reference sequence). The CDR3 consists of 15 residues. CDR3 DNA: TGTGCCAGCAGCAACCCGGGACAGGTACCCTATGGCTACACCTTC. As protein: CASSNPGQVPYGYTF.

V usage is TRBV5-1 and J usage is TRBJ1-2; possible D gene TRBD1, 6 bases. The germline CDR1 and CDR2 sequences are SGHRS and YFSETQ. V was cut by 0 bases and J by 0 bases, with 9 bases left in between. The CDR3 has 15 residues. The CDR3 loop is CASSLDGQTNYGYTF. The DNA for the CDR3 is TGCGCCAGCAGCTTGGACGGACAGACTAACTATGGCTACACCTTC. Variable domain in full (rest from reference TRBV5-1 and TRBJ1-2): KAGVTQTPRYLIKTRGQQVTLSCSPISGHRSVSWYQQTPGQGLQFLFEYFSETQRNKGNFPGRFSGRQFSNSRSEMNVSTLELGDSALYLCASSLDGQTNYGYTFGSGTRLTVV.

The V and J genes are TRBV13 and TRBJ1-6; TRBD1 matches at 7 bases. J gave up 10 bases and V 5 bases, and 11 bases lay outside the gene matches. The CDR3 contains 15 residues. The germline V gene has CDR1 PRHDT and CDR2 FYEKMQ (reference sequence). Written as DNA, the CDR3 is TGTGCCAGCAGCCCGTCGGGACAGTCCCACTCACCCCTCCACTTT. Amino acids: CASSPSGQSHSPLHF.

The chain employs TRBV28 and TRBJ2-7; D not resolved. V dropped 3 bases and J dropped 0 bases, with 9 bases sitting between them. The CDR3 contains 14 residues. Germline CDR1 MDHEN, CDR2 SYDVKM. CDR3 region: CASSLESNSYEQYF. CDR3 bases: TGTGCCAGCAGTTTGGAGAGTAACTCCTACGAGCAGTACTTC.

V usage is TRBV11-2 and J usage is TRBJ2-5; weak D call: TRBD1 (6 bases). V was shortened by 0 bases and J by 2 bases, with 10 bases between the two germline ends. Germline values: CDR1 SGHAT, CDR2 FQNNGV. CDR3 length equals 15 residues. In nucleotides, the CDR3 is TGTGCCAGCAGCTTAGAGTACGGACAGCAAGAGACCCAGTACTTC. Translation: CASSLEYGQQETQYF.

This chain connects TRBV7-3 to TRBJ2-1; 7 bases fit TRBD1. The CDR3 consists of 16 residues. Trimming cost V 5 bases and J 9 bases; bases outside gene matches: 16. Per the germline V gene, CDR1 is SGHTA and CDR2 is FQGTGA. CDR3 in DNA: TGTGCCAGCAGCCAACGGACAGGTCTGGCTACTGGTGAGCAGTTCTTC. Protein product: CASSQRTGLATGEQFF.

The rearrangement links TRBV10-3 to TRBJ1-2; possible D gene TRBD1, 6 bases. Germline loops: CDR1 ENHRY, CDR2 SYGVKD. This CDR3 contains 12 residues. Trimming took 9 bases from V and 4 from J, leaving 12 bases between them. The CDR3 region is CAISGDGYGYTF. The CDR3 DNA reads TGTGCCATATCAGGGGACGGCTATGGCTACACCTTC.

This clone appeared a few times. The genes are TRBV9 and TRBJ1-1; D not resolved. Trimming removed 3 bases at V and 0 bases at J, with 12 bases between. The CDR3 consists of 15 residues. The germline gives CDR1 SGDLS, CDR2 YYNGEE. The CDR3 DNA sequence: TGTGCCAGCAGCGCCTCCGTGAGCATGAACACTGAAGCTTTCTTT. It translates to CASSASVSMNTEAFF.

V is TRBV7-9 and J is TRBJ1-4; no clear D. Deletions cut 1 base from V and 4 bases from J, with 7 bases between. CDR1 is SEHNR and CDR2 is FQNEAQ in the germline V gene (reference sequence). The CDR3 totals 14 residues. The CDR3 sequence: CASSLDLNNEKLFF. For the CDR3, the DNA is TGTGCCAGCAGCTTAGACTTGAATAATGAAAAACTGTTTTTT. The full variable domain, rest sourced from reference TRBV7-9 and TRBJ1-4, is DTGVSQNPRHKITKRGQNVTFRCDPISEHNRLYWYRQTLGQGPEFLTYFQNEAQLEKSRLLSDRFSAERPKGSFSTLEIQRTEQGDSAMYLCASSLDLNNEKLFFGSGTQLSVL.

The CDR3 bases are TGTGCCAGCTCACCACAGGGGGCAACTAATGAAAAACTGTTTTTT. It encodes CASSPQGATNEKLFF. This rearrangement joins TRBV18 to TRBJ1-4, with D perhaps matching TRBD1 (6 bases). This CDR3 is 15 amino acids long. CDR1 and CDR2 (germline): KGHSH, LQKENI. Trimming left V 1 base short and J 0 bases short, with 6 bases between.

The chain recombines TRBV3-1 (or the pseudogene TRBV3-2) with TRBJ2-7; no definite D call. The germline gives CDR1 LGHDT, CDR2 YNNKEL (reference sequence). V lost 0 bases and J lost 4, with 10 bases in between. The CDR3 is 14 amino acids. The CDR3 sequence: CASSQDLHNYEQYF. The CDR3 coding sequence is TGTGCCAGCAGCCAAGATTTACACAATTACGAGCAGTACTTC.

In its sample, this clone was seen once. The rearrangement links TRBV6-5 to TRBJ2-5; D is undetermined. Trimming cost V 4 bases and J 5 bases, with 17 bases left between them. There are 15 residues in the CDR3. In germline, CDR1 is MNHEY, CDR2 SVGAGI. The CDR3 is CASSFKTPPVETQYF. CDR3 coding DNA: TGTGCCAGCAGTTTCAAAACGCCCCCGGTTGAGACCCAGTACTTC.

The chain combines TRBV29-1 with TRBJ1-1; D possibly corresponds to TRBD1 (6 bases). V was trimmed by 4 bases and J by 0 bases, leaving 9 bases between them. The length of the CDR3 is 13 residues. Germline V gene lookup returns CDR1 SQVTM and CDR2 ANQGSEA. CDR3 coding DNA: TGCAGCGTTGTAAGGGGGATGAACACTGAAGCTTTCTTT. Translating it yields CSVVRGMNTEAFF.